This TCR beta chain was identified during a study of T-cell reconstitution after alpha-beta-depleted transplantation in children. Researchers prepared the TCRbeta library using unique molecular identifiers, the study reports. TCRdb fed the PCR reads into MiXCR, producing one record per CDR3 protein. The sample shows about 610,000 distinct CDR3 sequences, approximately 10% of them seen only once. The sample holds a few counts of this clonotype. This material consisted of PBMCs from the stem cell graft donor, taken from the stem cell graft. This receptor was taken from a human donor who donated a stem cell graft to a child with acute myeloid leukemia.

CDR3 in amino acids: CSARDPAGGETQYF. CDR3 coding DNA: TGCAGTGCTAGAGATCCGGCGGGGGGAGAGACCCAGTACTTC. This rearrangement joins TRBV20-1 to TRBJ2-5; 8 positions agree with TRBD2. J gave up 4 bases and V 0 bases, and 4 bases lay outside the gene matches. Germline assignment: CDR1 DFQATT and CDR2 SNEGSKA (reference sequence). This CDR3 contains 14 residues.